The TCR beta chain under discussion was sequenced for a study of CD8 T cells in ankylosing spondylitis (dated 2017 in TCRdb). The study in broad terms: The study set out to find disease-linked TCR variants by profiling T cell receptor beta repertoires in ankylosing spondylitis patients and healthy donors. In total, the full study cohort was made up of nearly 110 healthy donors and roughly 27 ankylosing spondylitis patients. Peripheral blood was sampled, and synovial fluid was additionally collected from ankylosing spondylitis patients.

On the study overall, not on this receptor specifically: In peripheral blood, the disease-linked clones were found at relatively low frequencies and had a CD8+ phenotype. Some motif variants had previously been reported in the synovial fluid and blood of reactive arthritis patients, which suggests shared mechanisms of disease initiation. According to the report, matched synovial fluid samples from ankylosing spondylitis patients were significantly enriched for the disease-linked clones. A TCR beta motif made up of roughly eight highly homologous amino acid variants appeared to be characteristic of blood from ankylosing spondylitis patients.

The reads were generated on an Illumina HiSeq 2500. TCR beta libraries were prepared by quantitative 5'-RACE with molecular barcodes. The authors' analysis ran thus. A new computational method, built on a probabilistic model of VDJ rearrangement, was used to identify disease-linked TCR variants. TCRdb applied fastp at Q25 and MiXCR to the public reads, then kept only in-frame beta chains. Rows with one shared CDR3 protein collapse into an entry with the most common genes and DNA. These V and J calls derive from TCRdb rather than the authors' analysis. Present in this sample are 250,000 to 400,000 distinct CDR3 sequences, under 14% of which were seen just once. Roughly 9% of the sample is in the top ten clones. This clonotype was seen ten or more times. This receptor's antigen is unknown. No qualities accompany the bases; no much larger clone lies one base away. There are 13 amino acids in the CDR3, from cysteine to phenylalanine inclusive. Only the CDR3 portion is preserved as DNA: 39 bases, with reading frame beginning at the first base. V lost 6 bases and J lost 3 bases; the stretch between them is 12 bases long. For CDR1 and CDR2, the germline V gene (reference sequence) lists SEHNR and FQNEAQ.

The origin of this receptor is a female donor with ankylosing spondylitis or in good health (not recorded which). The sequenced sample was blood, either unsorted or a sorted T cell fraction (not recorded which). The chain couples TRBV7-9 to TRBJ2-7; a confident D gene designation cannot be given. CDR3 region: CASSPFVSYEQYF. The nucleotide sequence reads as follows: TGTGCCAGCAGTCCTTTTGTCAGCTACGAGCAGTACTTC.